This TCR beta chain was recovered during a study of T cell repertoires in ileal Crohn's disease. Worth noting for this clone: Its antigen remains unidentified.

The data were produced by immunoSEQ multiplex PCR, yet TCRdb's version contains in-frame clones alone and is incomplete. The sample shows some 10,000 clones, about 80% of them seen only once. Germline-derived CDR1 and CDR2 are LNHNV and YYDKDF (reference sequence). Between the trimmed V and J ends, which lost 3 bases and 3 bases, there was a span of 20 bases. There are 17 residues in the CDR3. Regarding time point: neoterminal ileum biopsy at postoperative endoscopy, about 6 months after surgery. Broader study findings: Endoscopic recurrence occurred in every patient whose clonality exceeded 26.8%. The median delay to postoperative endoscopy was approximately seven months. Compared with non-smokers, active smokers at surgery showed more clonal expansions.

V gene TRBV15 combines with J gene TRBJ1-1; TRBD1 might be the D (5 bases). The sequence was collected from an adult with Crohn's disease. The sample consisted of ileal tissue. CDR3 protein: CATSRGYAGLPDTEAFF. CDR3 nucleotide sequence: TGTGCCACCAGCAGGGGGTACGCAGGGCTTCCGGACACTGAAGCTTTCTTT.